These 10 T cell receptor beta chains were sequenced from one sample in a study of early T cells in non-severe SARS-CoV-2 infection. TCRdb reprocessed the 5' RACE reads with MiXCR, giving one entry per CDR3 protein. The table records tens of thousands of distinct CDR3 sequences, roughly 7% of them present only once. Sequenced sample: whole blood. The receptors shown here come from an adult who was a healthcare worker with PCR-confirmed SARS-CoV-2 infection or an uninfected control (not recorded which).

This clonotype was counted ten times or more. This chain connects TRBV7-9 to TRBJ1-5; D gene unclear. CDR1 is SEHNR, CDR2 FQNEAQ, per germline (reference sequence). This CDR3 comprises 15 residues. The V end was cut by 1 base, the J end by 4 bases, with 11 bases between. CDR3 coding DNA: TGTGCCAGCAGCTTAGGGGGAAGTAGTAATCAGCCCCAGCATTTT. Translating it yields CASSLGGSSNQPQHF.

This clonotype was seen repeatedly, ten times or more. A junction end diverges from the germline sequence, so it may reflect a read error. The chain carries TRBV12-3 or TRBV12-4 and TRBJ2-1; the match to TRBD2 covers 10 bases. The CDR3 is made up of 13 amino acids. CDR3 nucleotide sequence: TGTGCCAGCAGCTCCCGATATCTGGGACTAGCGAGGTTC. It is translated as CASSSRYLGLARF.

This clonotype was seen many times. The gene calls are TRBV3-1 and TRBJ1-3, with 8 nucleotides matching TRBD1. The germline V gene encodes CDR1 LGHDT and CDR2 YNNKEL (reference sequence). The CDR3 sequence is 15 residues long. Trimming at V came to 5 bases and at J to 0 bases, leaving 3 bases not matched to a gene. The CDR3 DNA sequence: TGTGCCAGCAGCACCACAGGGGGCTCTGGAAACACCATATATTTT. This encodes CASSTTGGSGNTIYF.

The CDR3 reads CSVEGVRGQGKEAFF. CDR3 DNA: TGCAGCGTTGAAGGCGTCCGGGGGCAAGGGAAAGAAGCTTTCTTT. The gene calls are TRBV29-1 and TRBJ1-1, with D possibly matching TRBD1 (6 bases). This CDR3 contains 15 residues. The V end lost 1 base, the J end lost 8 bases, and 20 bases lay between the germline ends. Germline V gene lookup returns CDR1 SQVTM and CDR2 ANQGSEA.

This clonotype has ten or more counts. The CDR3 loop is CASSLLQGNTIYF. The CDR3 DNA is TGTGCCAGCAGTTTATTACAGGGCAACACCATATATTTT. The V and J genes are TRBV28 and TRBJ1-3; possible D gene TRBD1, 6 bases. Trimming removed 1 base from V and 7 bases from J, with 8 bases in between. CDR3 length equals 13 residues. Germline V lookup: CDR1 MDHEN, CDR2 SYDVKM.

This clonotype was detected many times. The chain has TRBV19 and TRBJ2-7, with unresolved D. CDR1 LNHDA and CDR2 SQIVND come from the germline V gene (reference sequence). The CDR3 consists of 19 residues. Trimming cost V 6 bases and J 0 bases, with 27 bases left between them. CDR3 sequence reads: CASSPRWLIRTDSSYEQYF. The CDR3 coding sequence is TGTGCCAGTAGCCCACGATGGTTAATACGGACGGATAGCTCCTACGAGCAGTACTTC.

The chain employs TRBV20-1 and TRBJ2-7, with D possibly being TRBD1 (5 bases). There are 14 residues in the CDR3. Per the germline V gene, CDR1 is DFQATT and CDR2 is SNEGSKA (reference sequence). Trimming shortened V by 3 bases and J by 6 bases, and 18 bases separated the two germline ends. In DNA, the CDR3 is TGCAGTGCTAGCCCGACAGCGTCTACGTCCGAGCAGTACTTC. It specifies CSASPTASTSEQYF.

This clonotype was detected ten times or more. V and J are TRBV27 and TRBJ2-3; 7 bases match TRBD2. The trim removed 3 bases at V and 5 bases at J, leaving 14 bases unmatched. This CDR3 comprises 17 residues. Looked up from germline, CDR1 is MNHEY and CDR2 is SMNVEV (reference sequence). DNA for the CDR3: TGTGCCAGCAGTTTTAGTGTTGCTGCGGGAGCTGGAGATACGCAGTATTTT. Its protein product is CASSFSVAAGAGDTQYF.

This clonotype was counted many times. V usage is TRBV5-1 and J usage is TRBJ1-1, with 9 bases aligning to TRBD1. CDR1 is SGHRS and CDR2 is YFSETQ in the germline V gene. The CDR3 totals 16 residues. Trimming at V came to 5 bases and at J to 3 bases, leaving 11 bases not matched to a gene. The CDR3 sequence is CASRDAATGGDTEAFF. In DNA form, the CDR3 reads TGCGCCAGCAGGGACGCCGCGACAGGGGGGGACACTGAAGCTTTCTTT.

This chain links TRBV28 with TRBJ1-6, with TRBD1 matching 10 bases. Germline V gene sequence: CDR1 MDHEN, CDR2 SYDVKM. Trimming removed 5 bases from V and 5 bases from J; junction bases left unmatched: 3. CDR3 length equals 15 residues. CDR3 bases: TGTGCCAGCAGTAACGGACAGGGGGATAATTCACCCCTCCACTTT. Translated, it gives CASSNGQGDNSPLHF.